This T cell receptor beta chain was captured in a study of blood T cells in healthy people across ages. The second PCR ran about 6 to 12 cycles with a sample-barcoded 5' primer and J-beta primers. TCRdb reprocessed the 5' RACE reads via MiXCR and lists one record per CDR3 protein. Of approximately 1,000,000 distinct CDR3 sequences in the sample, more than 40% were seen once. General study results and limits: Diversity estimates drawn from one million T cells were deemed underestimates.

Germline lookup yields CDR1 MDHEN and CDR2 SYDVKM. This CDR3 spans 18 amino acids. Trimming at V came to 5 bases and at J to 0 bases, leaving 8 bases not matched to a gene. About this clonotype: What it binds is unknown.

This clonotype was obtained from a woman aged 55 to 70 in good health. The specimen was blood. V gene TRBV28 combines with J gene TRBJ1-6; 9 nucleotides align to TRBD1. In nucleotides, the CDR3 is TGTGCCAGCAGTGTCCACAGGGGGCAGAGCTCCTATAATTCACCCCTCCACTTT. Protein: CASSVHRGQSSYNSPLHF.